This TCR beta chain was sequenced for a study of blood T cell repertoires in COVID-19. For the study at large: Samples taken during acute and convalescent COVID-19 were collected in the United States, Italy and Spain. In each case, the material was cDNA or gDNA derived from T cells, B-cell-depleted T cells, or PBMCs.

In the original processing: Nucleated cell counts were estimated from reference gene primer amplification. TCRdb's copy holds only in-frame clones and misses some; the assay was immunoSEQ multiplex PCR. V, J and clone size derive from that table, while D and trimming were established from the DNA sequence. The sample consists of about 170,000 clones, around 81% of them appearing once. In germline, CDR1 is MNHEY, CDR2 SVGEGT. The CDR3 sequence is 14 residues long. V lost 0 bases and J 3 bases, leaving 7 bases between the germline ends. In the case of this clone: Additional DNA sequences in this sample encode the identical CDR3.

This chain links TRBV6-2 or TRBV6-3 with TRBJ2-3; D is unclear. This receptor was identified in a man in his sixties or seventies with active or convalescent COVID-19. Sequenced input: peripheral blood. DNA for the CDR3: TGTGCCAGCAGTTACTCGAGCCGGACAGATACGCAGTATTTT. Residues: CASSYSSRTDTQYF.